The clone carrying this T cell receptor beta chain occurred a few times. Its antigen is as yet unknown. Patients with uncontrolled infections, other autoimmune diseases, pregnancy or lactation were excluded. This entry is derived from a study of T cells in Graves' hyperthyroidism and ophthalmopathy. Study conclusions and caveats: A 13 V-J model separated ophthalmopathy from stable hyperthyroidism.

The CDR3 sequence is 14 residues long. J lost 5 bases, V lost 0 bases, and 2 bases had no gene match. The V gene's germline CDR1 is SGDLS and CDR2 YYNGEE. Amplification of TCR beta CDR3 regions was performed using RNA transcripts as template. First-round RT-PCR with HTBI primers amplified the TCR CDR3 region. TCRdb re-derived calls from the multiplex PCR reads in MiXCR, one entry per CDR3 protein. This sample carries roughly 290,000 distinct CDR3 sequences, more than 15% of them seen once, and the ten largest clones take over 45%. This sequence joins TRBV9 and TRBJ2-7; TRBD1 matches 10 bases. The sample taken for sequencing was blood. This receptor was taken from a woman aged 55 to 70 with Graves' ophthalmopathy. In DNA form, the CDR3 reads TGTGCCAGCAGCGTAGGAGGGACAGGGGACGAGCAGTACTTC. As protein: CASSVGGTGDEQYF.